These 18 T cell receptor beta chains came from one sample sequenced in a study of blood T cells in healthy people across ages. A second PCR of roughly 7 to 11 cycles used a sample-barcoded 5' primer and a J-beta primer mix. TCRdb analysed the 5' RACE reads with MiXCR anew, one entry per CDR3 protein. The sample has just under 750,000 distinct CDR3 sequences, 22% seen once. Sequenced sample: blood. These receptors were taken from a man aged 70 or older in good health.

The chain couples TRBV11-3 to TRBJ2-3; D not certain. Germline V gives CDR1 SGHNT, CDR2 YENEEA. The CDR3 loop spans 15 amino acids. V was clipped by 0 bases and J by 0 bases, with 7 bases between them. The chain's CDR3 is CASSLEGQSTDTQYF. The CDR3 nucleotides read TGTGCCAGCAGCTTAGAAGGTCAAAGCACAGATACGCAGTATTTT.

The chain carries TRBV5-1 and TRBJ1-2; D unclear. The germline V gene encodes CDR1 SGHRS and CDR2 YFSETQ. V was cut by 2 bases and J by 2 bases, with 4 bases left in between. The CDR3 has 12 residues. Here the CDR3 reads CASSFENYGYTF. The CDR3 DNA follows: TGCGCCAGCAGCTTTGAGAACTATGGCTACACCTTC.

V is TRBV9 and J is TRBJ1-1; the match to TRBD1 covers 8 bases. With 2 bases clipped from V and 4 bases from J, the junction kept 4 bases outside the gene matches. The CDR3 consists of 14 residues. The germline V gene encodes CDR1 SGDLS and CDR2 YYNGEE. Here the CDR3 reads CASSVTGGSTEAFF. The CDR3 nucleotides are TGTGCCAGCAGCGTTACAGGGGGGAGCACTGAAGCTTTCTTT. Drawing the rest from reference TRBV9 and TRBJ1-1, the complete variable domain is DSGVTQTPKHLITATGQRVTLRCSPRSGDLSVYWYQQSLDQGLQFLIQYYNGEERAKGNILERFSAQQFPDLHSELNLSSLELGDSALYFCASSVTGGSTEAFFGQGTRLTVV.

This chain links TRBV5-1 with TRBJ1-3, with D possibly TRBD1 on 5 matching bases. Trimming cost V 3 bases and J 0 bases, with 10 bases left between them. Germline assignment: CDR1 SGHRS and CDR2 YFSETQ. This CDR3 spans 15 amino acids. The CDR3 loop is CASSSGTVSGNTIYF. The CDR3 DNA reads as TGCGCCAGCAGCTCCGGGACGGTCTCTGGAAACACCATATATTTT.

CDR3 region: CSVRTSGGRYEQFF. The CDR3 DNA is TGCAGCGTTCGGACTAGCGGGGGTCGCTATGAGCAGTTCTTC. The V and J genes are TRBV29-1 and TRBJ2-1, with 13 bases lining up with TRBD2. Germline-derived CDR1 and CDR2 are SQVTM and ANQGSEA. V dropped 5 bases and J dropped 8; count of bases not matched to a gene: 6. The length of the CDR3 is 14 residues.

V usage is TRBV4-3 and J usage is TRBJ1-2, with TRBD1 matching over 7 bases. The CDR3 totals 15 residues. CDR1 is LGHNA and CDR2 is YSLEER in the germline V gene. The junction had 3 bases not matched to a gene; V was cut back by 0 bases and J by 2 bases. CDR3 sequence reads: CASSQDAGGNYGYTF. The CDR3 bases are TGCGCCAGCAGCCAAGATGCAGGGGGAAACTATGGCTACACCTTC.

The V gene is TRBV2, the J gene TRBJ2-3, with D possibly being TRBD2 (6 bases). CDR3 length: 15 residues. V lost 6 bases, J lost 2 bases, and 15 bases lay in between. From germline, CDR1 is SNHLY and CDR2 FYNNEI. CDR3 region: CASRALGGNTDTQYF. DNA of the CDR3: TGTGCCAGCAGAGCCTTGGGGGGAAACACAGATACGCAGTATTTT.

This clonotype was found a few times. The V and J genes are TRBV24-1 and TRBJ2-1; TRBD2 aligns across 9 bases. The CDR3 length is 16 residues. Germline CDR1 KGHDR, CDR2 SFDVKD. The V gene end was trimmed by 5 bases and the J gene end by 3 bases; junction bases not matched to a gene: 7. This CDR3 reads CATSASGAGGYNEQFF. In DNA form, the CDR3 reads TGTGCCACCAGTGCCTCGGGAGCGGGGGGCTACAATGAGCAGTTCTTC.

The chain carries TRBV29-1 and TRBJ2-1; D may be TRBD2 (6 bases). This CDR3 has 14 residues. The V gene's germline CDR1 is SQVTM and CDR2 ANQGSEA. V gave up 4 bases and J gave up 6 bases, with 16 bases separating them. CDR3 DNA sequence: TGCAGCGTTGGGCGTGCGGGGCCAGGCAATGAGCAGTTCTTC. Its translation: CSVGRAGPGNEQFF.

In DNA, the CDR3 is TGTGCCAGCAGGGTTGGAGGAGTCAGGACGGATATGAACACTGAAGCTTTCTTT. This gives the protein CASRVGGVRTDMNTEAFF. The rearrangement links TRBV25-1 to TRBJ1-1; D gene uncertain. CDR1 is MGHDK, CDR2 SYGVNS, per germline. V was shortened by 6 bases and J by 0 bases, with 23 bases between the two germline ends. The CDR3 length is 18 residues.

This clonotype was found a few times. The chain recombines TRBV29-1 with TRBJ2-3; a weak D match, TRBD1 (6 bases). V lost 7 bases, J lost 0 bases, and 11 bases lay in between. The length of the CDR3 is 13 residues. Germline V gives CDR1 SQVTM, CDR2 ANQGSEA. Here the CDR3 reads CSEQGFSTDTQYF. Here the CDR3 DNA reads TGCAGCGAACAGGGTTTTAGCACAGATACGCAGTATTTT.

The V gene is TRBV29-1, the J gene TRBJ1-1, with D perhaps matching TRBD1 (5 bases). The CDR3 covers 14 residues. Between the trimmed V and J ends, which lost 3 bases and 7 bases, there was a span of 18 bases. CDR1 SQVTM and CDR2 ANQGSEA come from the germline V gene. The CDR3 region is CSVEGTVLLNEAFF. CDR3 DNA: TGCAGCGTTGAGGGGACTGTACTTTTAAATGAAGCTTTCTTT.

The chain couples TRBV29-1 to TRBJ2-7, with no clear D. Trimming took 5 bases from V and 6 from J, leaving 11 bases between them. The germline V gene encodes CDR1 SQVTM and CDR2 ANQGSEA. CDR3 length equals 11 residues. The CDR3 region is CSVLRNSEQYV. As DNA, the CDR3 is TGCAGCGTTCTGAGGAACTCCGAGCAGTACGTC.

This clonotype was observed a handful of times. The gene calls are TRBV12-3 or TRBV12-4 and TRBJ1-4; D not certain. V lost 6 bases, J lost 14 bases, and 16 bases lay in between. The CDR3 is 12 amino acids. The CDR3 is CASRPPSGRLFF. The CDR3 DNA follows: TGTGCCAGCAGGCCTCCGAGTGGCAGGCTGTTTTTT.

This chain joins TRBV27 and TRBJ2-3; 13 bases align to TRBD2. The V gene's germline CDR1 is MNHEY and CDR2 SMNVEV (reference sequence). This CDR3 has 17 residues. The J segment lost 7 bases and the V segment lost 0 bases, leaving 7 bases of the junction unmatched. DNA for the CDR3: TGTGCCAGCAGTTTATCAAGAAGGACTAGCGGGGGTTATACGCAGTATTTT. Translation gives CASSLSRRTSGGYTQYF.

This clonotype occurred a few times. The rearrangement links TRBV29-1 to TRBJ1-4; TRBD1 matches 7 bases. V shed 3 bases and J 7 bases; nucleotides not matched to a gene: 5. Germline CDR1 and CDR2: SQVTM and ANQGSEA. The CDR3 totals 13 residues. The CDR3 loop reads CSVETGPGEKLFF. For the CDR3, the DNA is TGCAGCGTTGAGACAGGGCCGGGTGAAAAACTGTTTTTT.

The chain links TRBV20-1 to TRBJ2-3, with 8 nucleotides matching TRBD2. V dropped 8 bases and J dropped 1; count of bases not matched to a gene: 8. CDR3 size: 14 residues. Germline-derived CDR1 and CDR2 are DFQATT and SNEGSKA (reference sequence). In DNA form, the CDR3 reads TGCAGTCCGGAGGCGGGAGGAGGCACAGATACGCAGTATTTT. It yields the protein CSPEAGGGTDTQYF.

The rearrangement joins TRBV7-6 to TRBJ2-3, with D possibly being TRBD1 (5 bases). In germline, CDR1 is SGHVS, CDR2 FNYEAQ. Between the trimmed V and J ends, which lost 2 bases and 4 bases, there was a span of 10 bases. The CDR3 sequence is 14 residues long. The CDR3 coding sequence is TGTGCCAGCAGCTTAAAGGGGTCCCCAGATACGCAGTATTTT. Translated: CASSLKGSPDTQYF.